This T cell receptor beta chain emerged from a study of tumor and adjacent non-tumor tissue in lung cancer. Study context: Patients were aged about 31 to 76, 9 to 10 men and 5 women, stage I to III. About 4.17 million productive TCRbeta reads were obtained per sample on average. Findings of the study overall: Higher tumor TCR diversity was associated with shorter survival. In normal lung, the top 100 clones were significantly more dominant than in tumor.

Concerning this clonotype itself: The antigen remains undetermined. A much larger clone is a single base away; this may be a read error.

The CDR3 loop spans 16 amino acids. J was trimmed by 4 bases and V by 5 bases; bases with no gene match: 13. Germline loops: CDR1 SGHRS, CDR2 YFSETQ. TCRbeta libraries were built with three rounds of nested PCR, modified from ARM-PCR. TCRdb used MiXCR to reprocess the multiplex PCR reads, holding one entry per CDR3 protein. The data show 65,000 to 95,000 distinct CDR3 sequences, nearly 70% seen once. The template was RNA from unsorted bulk tissue. The TCR was taken from a woman in her 70s with non-small cell lung cancer. The chain has TRBV5-1 and TRBJ1-1; TRBD1 matches 8 bases. The sample was lung tumor tissue. The CDR3 sequence: CASSLGQGWGSTEAFF. As DNA, the CDR3 is TGCGCCAGCAGTCTCGGACAGGGATGGGGGAGCACTGAAGCTTTCTTT.